These T cell receptor beta chains were read from a single sample in a study of cytotoxic CD8 clonotypes in ibrutinib-treated CLL. Sequencing was performed with immunoSEQ multiplex PCR; in TCRdb, only in-frame clones are kept and a portion is missing. The table lists about 180,000 clones, under 90% of them singletons. The specimen comprised PBMCs, sampled after 24 months of ibrutinib treatment. These receptors came from a human donor with chronic lymphocytic leukemia. CDR3s include the opening cysteine and the closing phenylalanine or tryptophan. A D gene is named only where the DNA matches it firmly. A clone size is listed for some rows: how often the clone was seen (once, few, many), or a class if it is expanded.

DNA: TGTGCCAGCAGCTCGGGACAGGGGGCGTTCCACGAGCAGTACTTC
CDR3: CASSSGQGAFHEQYF
D: TRBD1
J: TRBJ2-7
V: TRBV7-2
size: -

DNA: TGTGCCACGCGGAGGGGCCGGGGGGAGAGGAATGAGCAGTTCTTC
CDR3: CATRRGRGERNEQFF
D: TRBD2
J: TRBJ2-1
V: TRBV6-5
size: -

DNA: TGTGCCAGCAGTCGGGCAGGGGGCGACGAGCAGTACTTC
CDR3: CASSRAGGDEQYF
D: TRBD1
J: TRBJ2-7
V: TRBV28
size: -

DNA: TGTGCCAGCAGCTCCGGGACAGGGGGGGATACGCAGTATTTT
CDR3: CASSSGTGGDTQYF
D: TRBD1
J: TRBJ2-3
V: TRBV7-2
size: -

DNA: TGCGCCAGCAGCCTAAGGACAGGGAGCACAGATACGCAGTATTTT
CDR3: CASSLRTGSTDTQYF
D: TRBD1
J: TRBJ2-3
V: TRBV4-1
size: -

DNA: TGTGCCAGCAGCCTCTCTGTTTGGGGGCGCGAGACCCAGTACTTC
CDR3: CASSLSVWGRETQYF
D: -
J: TRBJ2-5
V: TRBV2
size: -

DNA: TGTGCCAGCAGCCAACGGTTAGAAGAGACCCAGTACTTC
CDR3: CASSQRLEETQYF
D: -
J: TRBJ2-5
V: TRBV4-2
size: -

DNA: TGTGCCAGCAGCTTGGCAGGCACAGGGGTAGGAGAGCAGTTCTTC
CDR3: CASSLAGTGVGEQFF
D: TRBD1
J: TRBJ2-1
V: TRBV5-4
size: -

DNA: TGTGCCAGCAGTAAAACGGGACAGGGATCTATCAGGGTGCAGGGCTACACCTTC
CDR3: CASSKTGQGSIRVQGYTF
D: TRBD1
J: TRBJ1-2
V: TRBV27
size: once

DNA: TGTGCCAGCTCACCCGGACAGAAACCCTTACCTAACTATGGCTACACCTTC
CDR3: CASSPGQKPLPNYGYTF
D: -
J: TRBJ1-2
V: TRBV18
size: -

DNA: TGTGCCTGGAGCCTCGGACAGGGGAACGGGGGACCTGAAGCTTTCTTT
CDR3: CAWSLGQGNGGPEAFF
D: TRBD1
J: TRBJ1-1
V: TRBV30
size: -

DNA: TGTGCCAGCAGCCCGACTGGGGTGGCCAATTCACCCCTCCACTTT
CDR3: CASSPTGVANSPLHF
D: -
J: TRBJ1-6
V: TRBV11-2
size: -

DNA: TGTGCCAGCAGCCCGAGGACAGGGGGCCTCGAGCAGTACTTC
CDR3: CASSPRTGGLEQYF
D: TRBD1
J: TRBJ2-7
V: TRBV7-2
size: -

DNA: TGTGCCAGTGGGTCGGTTGCACTCGCTCAGGGTAATGAAAAACTGTTTTTT
CDR3: CASGSVALAQGNEKLFF
D: -
J: TRBJ1-4
V: TRBV19
size: -

DNA: TGTGCCTGGAGTGTAGCTTTGAACACTGAAGCTTTCTTT
CDR3: CAWSVALNTEAFF
D: -
J: TRBJ1-1
V: TRBV30
size: few

DNA: TGTGCCAGCAGTCTCGGATATTACAATGAGCAGTTCTTC
CDR3: CASSLGYYNEQFF
D: -
J: TRBJ2-1
V: TRBV25-1
size: once

DNA: TGTGCCATCCAGCTTGGCAATCAGCCCCAGCATTTT
CDR3: CAIQLGNQPQHF
D: -
J: TRBJ1-5
V: TRBV28
size: -

DNA: TGTGCCAGCAGGTCATCCGGGACAGGGTCCCCAGATACGCAGTATTTT
CDR3: CASRSSGTGSPDTQYF
D: TRBD1
J: TRBJ2-3
V: TRBV7-3
size: -

DNA: TGTGCCAGCAGTTACAGGGCCGTCACTGAAGCTTTCTTT
CDR3: CASSYRAVTEAFF
D: -
J: TRBJ1-1
V: TRBV6-6
size: -

DNA: TGTGCCAGTAAGGGGGGGCAGGGATCTTCCGGGGAGCTGTTTTTT
CDR3: CASKGGQGSSGELFF
D: -
J: TRBJ2-2
V: TRBV19
size: -

DNA: TGCAGCGTTGAACGGGACACGGATACGCAGTATTTT
CDR3: CSVERDTDTQYF
D: -
J: TRBJ2-3
V: TRBV29-1
size: -

DNA: TGCGCCAGCAGCTTGGCCCGTAGCCAGGGGGTGTTTCCAGATACGCAGTATTTT
CDR3: CASSLARSQGVFPDTQYF
D: TRBD1
J: TRBJ2-3
V: TRBV5-1
size: -

DNA: TGTGCCAGTAGTATCGGGCAGGATGGGAGTAATACGCAGTATTTT
CDR3: CASSIGQDGSNTQYF
D: -
J: TRBJ2-3
V: TRBV19
size: -

DNA: TGTGCCACCAGCAGAGATCTGTCCCCGACCTACGAGCAGTACTTC
CDR3: CATSRDLSPTYEQYF
D: -
J: TRBJ2-7
V: TRBV15
size: -

DNA: TGTGCCAGCAGCCAGCAACTAGCGAACTACGAGCAGTACTTC
CDR3: CASSQQLANYEQYF
D: TRBD2
J: TRBJ2-7
V: TRBV11-2
size: -

DNA: TGTGCCAGCAGTGAAGTGGGACAGGGGAGACAGCCCCAGCATTTT
CDR3: CASSEVGQGRQPQHF
D: TRBD1
J: TRBJ1-5
V: TRBV6-1
size: -

DNA: TGTGCCAGCAGAGACCCGGGACAGGGGATATACGAGCAGTACTTC
CDR3: CASRDPGQGIYEQYF
D: TRBD1
J: TRBJ2-7
V: TRBV7-9
size: once

DNA: TGTGCCAGCAGTTACGGCGGGAGCGGCACAGATACGCAGTATTTT
CDR3: CASSYGGSGTDTQYF
D: TRBD2
J: TRBJ2-3
V: TRBV6-6
size: -

DNA: TGCGCCAGCAGCTTTGGCCATGGACAGAGAAATGAAAAACTGTTTTTT
CDR3: CASSFGHGQRNEKLFF
D: -
J: TRBJ1-4
V: TRBV5-1
size: -

DNA: TGTGCCAGCAGTGAAATTGAGGGGAAGAACACTGAAGCTTTCTTT
CDR3: CASSEIEGKNTEAFF
D: -
J: TRBJ1-1
V: TRBV6-1
size: -

DNA: TGTGCCAGCATAAAACCAACACCGGAGACCCAGTACTTC
CDR3: CASIKPTPETQYF
D: -
J: TRBJ2-5
V: TRBV7-3
size: -

DNA: TGTGCCAGCAGCCCAACTGTGGGGCTAGCCAAAAACATTCAGTACTTC
CDR3: CASSPTVGLAKNIQYF
D: -
J: TRBJ2-4
V: TRBV11-2
size: -

DNA: TGTGCCAGCAGCTTAGCGCTTACGGTGAGCTCCTACGAGCAGTACTTC
CDR3: CASSLALTVSSYEQYF
D: -
J: TRBJ2-7
V: TRBV11-1
size: -

DNA: TGCGCCAGCACCAACCTCGGACAGGGGGTCACAGATACGCAGTATTTT
CDR3: CASTNLGQGVTDTQYF
D: TRBD1
J: TRBJ2-3
V: TRBV5-1
size: -

DNA: TGTGCCAGCAGCACTCCCAGGGCGAACACCGGGGAGCTGTTTTTT
CDR3: CASSTPRANTGELFF
D: -
J: TRBJ2-2
V: TRBV7-9
size: -

DNA: TGTGCCTGGAGCACAGGGTATAGGAACACTGAAGCTTTCTTT
CDR3: CAWSTGYRNTEAFF
D: -
J: TRBJ1-1
V: TRBV30
size: -

DNA: TGCGCCAGCAGCCAAGACATAGCACCCCGGGAGAGGGATGAGCAGTTCTTC
CDR3: CASSQDIAPRERDEQFF
D: -
J: TRBJ2-1
V: TRBV4-1
size: once

DNA: TGTGCCAGCAGCCCCCCAAGACAGGGAATATCGCCACCCCTCCACTTT
CDR3: CASSPPRQGISPPLHF
D: TRBD1
J: TRBJ1-6
V: TRBV7-8
size: -

DNA: TGCGCCAGTTTCGGGGGGTTCTACAATGAGCAGTTCTTC
CDR3: CASFGGFYNEQFF
D: TRBD2
J: TRBJ2-1
V: TRBV5-1
size: -

DNA: TGCGCCAGCAGCTTCTTACAAGCCACCGGGGAGCTGTTTTTT
CDR3: CASSFLQATGELFF
D: -
J: TRBJ2-2
V: TRBV5-1
size: -

DNA: TGTGCCAGTAGTATCACCGGGACAGGGGTCTACCGATGGGAAAAACTGTTTTTT
CDR3: CASSITGTGVYRWEKLFF
D: TRBD1
J: TRBJ1-4
V: TRBV19
size: -

DNA: TGTGCCAGCAGCTTAAATCTAGCGGGAGGTCAAGAGCAGTTCTTC
CDR3: CASSLNLAGGQEQFF
D: TRBD2
J: TRBJ2-1
V: TRBV7-3
size: -

DNA: TGTGCCAGCAGTGAACCAGTAGCTAATGAAAAACTGTTTTTT
CDR3: CASSEPVANEKLFF
D: -
J: TRBJ1-4
V: TRBV6-1
size: -

DNA: TGTGCCAGCAGTGATGCAGCCCGCAATCAGCCCCAGCATTTT
CDR3: CASSDAARNQPQHF
D: -
J: TRBJ1-5
V: TRBV2
size: -

DNA: TGTGCTAGTGGCTTCCGTATCGAGCAGTACTTC
CDR3: CASGFRIEQYF
D: -
J: TRBJ2-7
V: TRBV12-5
size: -

DNA: TGTGCCACTCGGAGCACTGAAGCTTTCTTT
CDR3: CATRSTEAFF
D: -
J: TRBJ1-1
V: TRBV10-3
size: few

DNA: TGTGCCAGCAGTTGGAGCCGGGACAGCAACAATGAGCAGTTCTTC
CDR3: CASSWSRDSNNEQFF
D: TRBD1
J: TRBJ2-1
V: TRBV6-5
size: -

DNA: TGTGCCAGCAGCCGGAGCTCAGCGCCCTACGAGCAGTACTTC
CDR3: CASSRSSAPYEQYF
D: -
J: TRBJ2-7
V: TRBV7-9
size: once

DNA: TGTGCCAGCAGAAGACAGGGGAGCGGCAATCAGCCCCAGCATTTT
CDR3: CASRRQGSGNQPQHF
D: TRBD1
J: TRBJ1-5
V: TRBV28
size: -

DNA: TGTGCCAGTAAACAGTTGGGGCAGAACACTGAAGCTTTCTTT
CDR3: CASKQLGQNTEAFF
D: -
J: TRBJ1-1
V: TRBV19
size: -

DNA: TGTGCCTGGAGTGTAGGGAGAGATAACGCTGGAAACACCATATATTTT
CDR3: CAWSVGRDNAGNTIYF
D: -
J: TRBJ1-3
V: TRBV30
size: -